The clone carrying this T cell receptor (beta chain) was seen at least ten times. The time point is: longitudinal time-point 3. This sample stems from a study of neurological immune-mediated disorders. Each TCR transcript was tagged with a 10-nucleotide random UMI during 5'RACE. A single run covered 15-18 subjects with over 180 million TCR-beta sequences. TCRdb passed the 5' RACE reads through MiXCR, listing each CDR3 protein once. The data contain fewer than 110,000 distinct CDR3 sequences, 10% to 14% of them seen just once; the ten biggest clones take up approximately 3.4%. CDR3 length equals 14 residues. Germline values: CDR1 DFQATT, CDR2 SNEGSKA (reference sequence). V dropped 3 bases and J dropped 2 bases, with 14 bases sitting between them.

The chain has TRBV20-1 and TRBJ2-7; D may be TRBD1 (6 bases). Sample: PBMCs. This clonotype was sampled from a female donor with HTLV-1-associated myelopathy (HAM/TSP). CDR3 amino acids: CSASDPQGTYEQYF. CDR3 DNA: TGCAGTGCTAGTGACCCGCAGGGGACCTACGAGCAGTACTTC.